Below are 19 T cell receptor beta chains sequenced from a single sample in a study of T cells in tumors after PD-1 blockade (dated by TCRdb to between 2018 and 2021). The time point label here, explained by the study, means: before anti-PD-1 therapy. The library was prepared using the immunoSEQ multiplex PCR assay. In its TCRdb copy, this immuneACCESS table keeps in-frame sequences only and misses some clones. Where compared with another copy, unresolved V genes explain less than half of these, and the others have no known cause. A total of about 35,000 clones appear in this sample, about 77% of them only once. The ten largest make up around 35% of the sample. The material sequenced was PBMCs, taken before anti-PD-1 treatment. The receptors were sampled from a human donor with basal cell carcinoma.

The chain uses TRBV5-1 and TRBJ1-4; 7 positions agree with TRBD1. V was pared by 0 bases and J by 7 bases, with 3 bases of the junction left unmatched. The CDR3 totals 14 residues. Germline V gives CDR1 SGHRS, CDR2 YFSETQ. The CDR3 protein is CASSLAGGVEKLFF. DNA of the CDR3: TGCGCCAGCAGCTTGGCAGGGGGAGTTGAAAAACTGTTTTTT.

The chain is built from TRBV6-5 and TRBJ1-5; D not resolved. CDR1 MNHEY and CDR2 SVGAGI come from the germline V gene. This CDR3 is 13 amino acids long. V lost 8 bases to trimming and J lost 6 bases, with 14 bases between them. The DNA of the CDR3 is TGTGCCAGCGCCCGGGAGGCTGGTCAGCCCCAGCATTTT. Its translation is CASAREAGQPQHF.

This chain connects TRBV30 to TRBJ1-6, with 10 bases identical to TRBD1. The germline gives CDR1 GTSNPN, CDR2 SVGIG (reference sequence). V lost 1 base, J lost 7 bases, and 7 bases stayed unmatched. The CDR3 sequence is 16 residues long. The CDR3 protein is CAWSADRGRRNSPLHF. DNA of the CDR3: TGTGCCTGGAGTGCCGACAGGGGGCGCAGAAATTCACCCCTCCACTTT.

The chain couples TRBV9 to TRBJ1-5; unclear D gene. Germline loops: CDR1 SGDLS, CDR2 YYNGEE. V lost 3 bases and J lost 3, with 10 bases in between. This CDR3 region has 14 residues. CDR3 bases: TGTGCCAGCAGCGAGGGCCAGTTCAATCAGCCCCAGCATTTT. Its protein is CASSEGQFNQPQHF.

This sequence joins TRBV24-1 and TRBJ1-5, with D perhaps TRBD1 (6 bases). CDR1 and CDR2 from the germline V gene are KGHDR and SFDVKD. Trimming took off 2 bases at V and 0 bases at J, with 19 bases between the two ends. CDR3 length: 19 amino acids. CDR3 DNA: TGTGCCACCAGTGATTCTAGGGGGGGGGCATTTGTTAGCAATCAGCCCCAGCATTTT. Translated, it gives CATSDSRGGAFVSNQPQHF.

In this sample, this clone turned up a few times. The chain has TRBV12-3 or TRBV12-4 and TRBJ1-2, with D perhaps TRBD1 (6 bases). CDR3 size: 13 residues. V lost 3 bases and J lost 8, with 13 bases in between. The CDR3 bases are TGTGCCAGCAGTTTTTCGGGGGCAAGGGGCTACACCTTC. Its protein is CASSFSGARGYTF.

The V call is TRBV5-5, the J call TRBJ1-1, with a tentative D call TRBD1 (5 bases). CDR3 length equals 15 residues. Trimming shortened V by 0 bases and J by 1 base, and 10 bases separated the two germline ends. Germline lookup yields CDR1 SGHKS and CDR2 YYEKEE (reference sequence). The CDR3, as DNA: TGTGCCAGCAGCTTGGCCGGGGCGAGGAACACTGAAGCTTTCTTT. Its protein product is CASSLAGARNTEAFF. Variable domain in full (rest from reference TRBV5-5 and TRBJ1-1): DAGVTQSPTHLIKTRGQQVTLRCSPISGHKSVSWYQQVLGQGPQFIFQYYEKEERGRGNFPDRFSARQFPNYSSELNVNALLLGDSALYLCASSLAGARNTEAFFGQGTRLTVV.

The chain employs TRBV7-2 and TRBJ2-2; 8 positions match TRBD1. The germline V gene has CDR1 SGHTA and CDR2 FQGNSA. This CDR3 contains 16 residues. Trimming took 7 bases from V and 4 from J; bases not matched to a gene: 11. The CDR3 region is CASTPWARGLTGELFF. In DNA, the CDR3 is TGTGCCAGCACCCCGTGGGCCAGGGGGCTCACCGGGGAGCTGTTTTTT. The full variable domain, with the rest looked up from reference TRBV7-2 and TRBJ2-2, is GAGVSQSPSNKVTEKGKDVELRCDPISGHTALYWYRQSLGQGLEFLIYFQGNSAPDKSGLPSDRFSAERTGGSVSTLTIQRTQQEDSAVYLCASTPWARGLTGELFFGEGSRLTVL.

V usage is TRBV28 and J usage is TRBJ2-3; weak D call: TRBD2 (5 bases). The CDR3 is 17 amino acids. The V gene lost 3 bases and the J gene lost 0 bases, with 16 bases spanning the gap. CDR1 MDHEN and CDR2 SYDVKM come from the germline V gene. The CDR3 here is CASSLVRSAGSTDTQYF. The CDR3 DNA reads TGTGCCAGCAGTTTGGTCAGGTCGGCGGGCAGCACAGATACGCAGTATTTT. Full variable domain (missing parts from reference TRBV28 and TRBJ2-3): DVKVTQSSRYLVKRTGEKVFLECVQDMDHENMFWYRQDPGLGLRLIYFSYDVKMKEKGDIPEGYSVSREKKERFSLILESASTNQTSMYLCASSLVRSAGSTDTQYFGPGTRLTVL.

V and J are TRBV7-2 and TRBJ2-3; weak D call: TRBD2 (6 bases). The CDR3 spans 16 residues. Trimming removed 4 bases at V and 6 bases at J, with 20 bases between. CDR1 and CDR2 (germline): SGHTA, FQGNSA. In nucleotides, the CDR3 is TGTGCCAGCAGCTCAGGAGGGGTGGGTATGTCGGATACGCAGTATTTT. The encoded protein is CASSSGGVGMSDTQYF.

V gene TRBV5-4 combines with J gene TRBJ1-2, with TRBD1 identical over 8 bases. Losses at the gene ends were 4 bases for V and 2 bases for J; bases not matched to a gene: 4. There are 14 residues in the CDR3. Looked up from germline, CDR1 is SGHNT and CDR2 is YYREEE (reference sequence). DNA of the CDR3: TGTGCCAGCAGCCCGGGACAGGAAAACTATGGCTACACCTTC. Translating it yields CASSPGQENYGYTF.

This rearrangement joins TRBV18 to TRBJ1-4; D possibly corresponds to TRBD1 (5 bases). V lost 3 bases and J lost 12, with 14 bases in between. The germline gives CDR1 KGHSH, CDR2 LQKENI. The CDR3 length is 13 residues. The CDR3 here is CASSPRDGEELFF. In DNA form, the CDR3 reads TGTGCCAGCTCACCCCGGGACGGCGAGGAACTGTTTTTT.

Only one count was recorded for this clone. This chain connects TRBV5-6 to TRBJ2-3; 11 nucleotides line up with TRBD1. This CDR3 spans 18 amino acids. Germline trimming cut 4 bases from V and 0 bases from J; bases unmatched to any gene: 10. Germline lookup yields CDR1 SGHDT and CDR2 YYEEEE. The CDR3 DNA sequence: TGTGCCAGCAGCCCGGACAGGGGGCTTATCTATAGCACAGATACGCAGTATTTT. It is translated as CASSPDRGLIYSTDTQYF.

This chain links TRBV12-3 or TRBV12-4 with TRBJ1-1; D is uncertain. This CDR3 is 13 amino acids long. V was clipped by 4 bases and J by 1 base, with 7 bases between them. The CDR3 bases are TGTGCCAGCAGTTCCTCTGAGAACACTGAAGCTTTCTTT. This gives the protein CASSSSENTEAFF.

The CDR3 here is CSVASGGSYNEQFF. CDR3 sequence (DNA): TGCAGCGTTGCTAGCGGGGGTTCTTACAATGAGCAGTTCTTC. J is TRBJ2-1 and V is TRBV29-1; 10 bases line up with TRBD2. Per germline, CDR1 SQVTM and CDR2 ANQGSEA. The CDR3 runs 14 residues. The trim removed 4 bases at V and 4 bases at J, leaving 4 bases unmatched.

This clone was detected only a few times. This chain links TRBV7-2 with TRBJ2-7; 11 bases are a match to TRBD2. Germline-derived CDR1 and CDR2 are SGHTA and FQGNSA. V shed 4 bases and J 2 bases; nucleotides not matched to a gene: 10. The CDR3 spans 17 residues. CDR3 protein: CASSSGGLAVLAYEQYF. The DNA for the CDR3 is TGTGCCAGCAGCTCAGGGGGACTAGCGGTACTAGCCTACGAGCAGTACTTC.

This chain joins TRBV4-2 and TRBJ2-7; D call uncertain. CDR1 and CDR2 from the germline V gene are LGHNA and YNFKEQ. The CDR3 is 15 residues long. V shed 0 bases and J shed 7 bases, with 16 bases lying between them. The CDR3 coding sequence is TGTGCCAGCAGCCAAGAGGGCGACTCCCCTCGGGAGCAGTACTTC. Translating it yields CASSQEGDSPREQYF.

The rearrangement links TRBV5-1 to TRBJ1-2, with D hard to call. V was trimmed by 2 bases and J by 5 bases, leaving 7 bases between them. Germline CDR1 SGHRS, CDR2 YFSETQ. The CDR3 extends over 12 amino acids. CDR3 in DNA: TGCGCCAGCAGCTTCAGTGCGTATGGCTACACCTTC. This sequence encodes CASSFSAYGYTF.

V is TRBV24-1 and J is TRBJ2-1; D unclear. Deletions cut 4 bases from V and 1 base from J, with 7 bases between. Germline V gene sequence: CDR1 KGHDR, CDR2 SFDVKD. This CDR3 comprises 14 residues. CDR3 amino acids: CATSEALSYNEQFF. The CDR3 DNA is TGTGCCACCAGTGAGGCTCTTTCCTACAATGAGCAGTTCTTC.